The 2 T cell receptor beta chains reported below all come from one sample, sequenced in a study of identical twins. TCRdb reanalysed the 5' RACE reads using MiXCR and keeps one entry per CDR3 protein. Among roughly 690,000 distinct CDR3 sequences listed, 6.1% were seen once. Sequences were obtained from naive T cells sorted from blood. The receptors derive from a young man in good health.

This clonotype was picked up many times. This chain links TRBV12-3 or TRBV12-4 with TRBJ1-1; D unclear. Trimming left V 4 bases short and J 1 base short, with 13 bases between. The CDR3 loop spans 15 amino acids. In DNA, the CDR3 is TGTGCCAGCAGTTCCCGCGGCAGAAGGAACACTGAAGCTTTCTTT. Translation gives CASSSRGRRNTEAFF.

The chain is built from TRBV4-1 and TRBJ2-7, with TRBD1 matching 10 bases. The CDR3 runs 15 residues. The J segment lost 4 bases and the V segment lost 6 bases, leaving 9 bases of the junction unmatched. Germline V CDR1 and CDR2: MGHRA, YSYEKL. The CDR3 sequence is CASRSGTGDGYEQYV. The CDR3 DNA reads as TGCGCCAGCAGGTCCGGGACAGGGGACGGGTACGAGCAGTACGTC.